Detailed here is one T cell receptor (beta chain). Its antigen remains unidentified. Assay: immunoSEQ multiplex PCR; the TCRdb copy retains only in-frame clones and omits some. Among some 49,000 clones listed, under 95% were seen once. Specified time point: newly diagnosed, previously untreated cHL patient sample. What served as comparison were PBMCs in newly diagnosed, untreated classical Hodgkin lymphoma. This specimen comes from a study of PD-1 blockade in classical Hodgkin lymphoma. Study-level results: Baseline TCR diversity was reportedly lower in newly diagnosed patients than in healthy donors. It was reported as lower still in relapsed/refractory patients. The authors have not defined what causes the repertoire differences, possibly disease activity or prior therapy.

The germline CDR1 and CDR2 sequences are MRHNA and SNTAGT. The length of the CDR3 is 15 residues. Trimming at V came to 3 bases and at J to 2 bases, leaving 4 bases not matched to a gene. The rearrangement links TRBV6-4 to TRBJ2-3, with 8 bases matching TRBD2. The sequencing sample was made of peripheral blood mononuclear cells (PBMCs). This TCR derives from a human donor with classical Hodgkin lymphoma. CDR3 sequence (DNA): TGTGCCAGCAGTGAAGGTAGCGGGGCCACAGATACGCAGTATTTT. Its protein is CASSEGSGATDTQYF.